The clone carrying this T cell receptor (beta chain) was recorded once. This entry is derived from a study of CD4 T cells in relation to SARS-CoV-2 and coronaviruses. This table comes from immunoSEQ multiplex PCR, and its TCRdb copy is limited to in-frame clones, with some not included. This sample has 50,000 to 65,000 clones, with 90% to 95% found just once. Germline V gene data show CDR1 as SGHVS and CDR2 as FQNEAQ. Trimming removed 4 bases from V and 1 base from J, with 16 bases in between. CDR3 length equals 16 residues. This receptor was identified in an adult with COVID-19. This chain uses TRBV7-8 with TRBJ2-5; D is uncertain. Material: naive CD4+ T cells from PBMCs. As for subset: naive CD4+ T cells isolated by negative enrichment. CDR3 region: CASSSPLSDFQETQYF. CDR3 sequence (DNA): TGTGCCAGCAGCTCCCCTCTGTCTGATTTCCAAGAGACCCAGTACTTC.